The 22 T cell receptor beta chains listed next were all sequenced from one sample in a study of blood T cell repertoires in COVID-19. Profiling relied on immunoSEQ multiplex PCR, and the TCRdb table lists in-frame clones only, not all of them. The sample consists of about 180,000 clones, roughly 87% of them appearing once. The sample comprised PBMCs or T cells enriched from blood (not recorded which). The source is a woman aged 45-60 years who had recovered from COVID-19.

The chain is built from TRBV7-9 and TRBJ2-1, with 7 bases matching TRBD1. Germline loops: CDR1 SEHNR, CDR2 FQNEAQ (reference sequence). The CDR3 sequence is 12 residues long. V gave up 5 bases and J gave up 13 bases; unmatched junction bases: 8. The CDR3 here is CASSRTGDAQFF. The CDR3 bases are TGTGCCAGCAGCCGCACAGGGGACGCACAGTTCTTC.

This chain connects TRBV2 to TRBJ2-1; TRBD2 agrees at 9 bases. The germline gives CDR1 SNHLY, CDR2 FYNNEI. The ends lost 4 bases at V and 5 bases at J; junction bases unmatched: 6. The CDR3 runs 15 residues. CDR3 bases: TGTGCCAGCAGTGGGTGGACTAGCGACCACAATGAGCAGTTCTTC. Its translation is CASSGWTSDHNEQFF.

The chain uses TRBV11-3 and TRBJ2-3, with 10 nucleotides matching TRBD1. This CDR3 has 16 residues. Trimming at V came to 4 bases and at J to 0 bases, leaving 4 bases not matched to a gene. CDR1 is SGHNT and CDR2 is YENEEA in the germline V gene. CDR3 protein: CASSSRTGGSTDTQYF. The CDR3 bases are TGTGCCAGCAGCTCCAGGACAGGGGGTAGCACAGATACGCAGTATTTT.

This clone was observed a handful of times. V gene TRBV6-5 combines with J gene TRBJ1-1; 8 positions agree with TRBD1. Germline loops: CDR1 MNHEY, CDR2 SVGAGI. The CDR3 has 15 residues. The V gene end was trimmed by 3 bases and the J gene end by 8 bases; junction bases not matched to a gene: 11. The chain's CDR3 is CASSYRGTGTLEAFF. In nucleotides, the CDR3 is TGTGCCAGCAGTTATCGAGGGACAGGTACCTTAGAAGCTTTCTTT.

The chain carries TRBV4-2 and TRBJ2-5, with 9 bases aligning to TRBD2. The CDR3 length is 16 residues. The germline V gene has CDR1 LGHNA and CDR2 YNFKEQ. The junction had 9 bases not matched to a gene; V was cut back by 0 bases and J by 7 bases. The CDR3 DNA sequence: TGTGCCAGCAGCCAAGAAGGAGCGGGAGGTTACGTGACCCAGTACTTC. Protein product: CASSQEGAGGYVTQYF.

The chain combines TRBV19 with TRBJ1-2; 7 bases are shared with TRBD1. Trimming at V came to 1 base and at J to 2 bases, leaving 4 bases not matched to a gene. The CDR3 loop spans 15 amino acids. The V gene's germline CDR1 is LNHDA and CDR2 SQIVND (reference sequence). This CDR3 reads CASSIGDRANYGYTF. The CDR3 DNA is TGTGCCAGTAGTATAGGAGACAGGGCCAACTATGGCTACACCTTC.

The rearrangement links TRBV15 to TRBJ1-5; unclear D gene. Looked up from germline, CDR1 is LNHNV and CDR2 is YYDKDF (reference sequence). Trimming removed 1 base from V and 6 bases from J, with 7 bases in between. The CDR3 is made up of 13 amino acids. The CDR3 DNA reads TGTGCCACCAGCAGAGGAGCGGGTCAGCCCCAGCATTTT. Amino acids: CATSRGAGQPQHF.

The rearrangement joins TRBV18 to TRBJ2-3; 7 bases map to TRBD1. The germline gives CDR1 KGHSH, CDR2 LQKENI. Trimming took 4 bases from V and 0 from J; bases not matched to a gene: 7. This CDR3 contains 16 residues. The CDR3 loop is CASSRYDRASTDTQYF. CDR3 sequence (DNA): TGTGCCAGCTCACGATACGACAGGGCGAGCACAGATACGCAGTATTTT.

The chain carries TRBV5-8 and TRBJ2-3, with TRBD1 matching over 9 bases. The CDR3 covers 15 residues. With 3 bases clipped from V and 6 bases from J, the junction kept 8 bases outside the gene matches. Germline V gene data show CDR1 as SGHTS and CDR2 as YDEGEE. The CDR3 loop reads CASSSDRGASDTQYF. CDR3 in DNA: TGTGCCAGCAGCTCGGACAGGGGTGCGAGTGATACGCAGTATTTT. Looking up the rest from reference TRBV5-8 and TRBJ2-3 gives the full variable domain: EAGVTQSPTHLIKTRGQQATLRCSPISGHTSVYWYQQALGLGLQFLLWYDEGEERNRGNFPPRFSGRQFPNYSSELNVNALELEDSALYLCASSSDRGASDTQYFGPGTRLTVL.

This clone appeared a single time. The DNA for the CDR3 is TGCGCCAGCAGCTTGGTGCGGCTCCACACAGATACGCAGTATTTT. Its protein product is CASSLVRLHTDTQYF. The genes are TRBV5-1 and TRBJ2-3, with D hard to call. V dropped 0 bases and J dropped 2 bases, with 10 bases sitting between them. The germline CDR1 and CDR2 sequences are SGHRS and YFSETQ. CDR3 size: 15 residues.

The chain joins TRBV15 to TRBJ2-2, with TRBD1 as a possible D gene (6 bases). The CDR3 is made up of 17 amino acids. CDR1 and CDR2 (germline): LNHNV, YYDKDF (reference sequence). The ends were cut back, 3 bases at V and 6 bases at J, with 20 bases in the middle. CDR3 DNA sequence: TGTGCCACCAGCAGCAGATCCGCAGGGGTGGGATCCGGGGAGCTGTTTTTT. Amino acids: CATSSRSAGVGSGELFF.

The sample holds one count of this clone. The chain has TRBV29-1 and TRBJ2-4; possibly TRBD2 for D (7 bases). This CDR3 comprises 13 residues. V was pared by 1 base and J by 8 bases, with 12 bases between. Germline V lookup: CDR1 SQVTM, CDR2 ANQGSEA. The CDR3 sequence is CSVEVREGDIQYF. CDR3 DNA sequence: TGCAGCGTTGAAGTGAGGGAGGGGGACATTCAGTACTTC.

The chain carries TRBV28 and TRBJ2-7; TRBD1 might be the D (6 bases). This CDR3 has 15 amino acids. Trimming cost V 5 bases and J 3 bases, with 17 bases left between them. In germline, CDR1 is MDHEN, CDR2 SYDVKM. In DNA, the CDR3 is TGTGCCAGCAGTGCCGGGACCGGGACACACTACGAGCAGTACTTC. Encoded protein: CASSAGTGTHYEQYF.

The chain is built from TRBV29-1 and TRBJ1-4; 9 positions agree with TRBD1. The CDR3 loop spans 15 amino acids. V trimming: 6 bases; J trimming: 0 bases; junction bases outside the gene matches: 5. Per germline, CDR1 SQVTM and CDR2 ANQGSEA. For the CDR3, the DNA is TGCAGCGTCTCCCGACAGGGGGCAACTAATGAAAAACTGTTTTTT. Translation gives CSVSRQGATNEKLFF. Combining the CDR3 with reference TRBV29-1 and TRBJ1-4 gives the whole variable domain SAVISQKPSRDICQRGTSLTIQCQVDSQVTMMFWYRQQPGQSLTLIATANQGSEATYESGFVIDKFPISRPNLTFSTLTVSNMSPEDSSIYLCSVSRQGATNEKLFFGSGTQLSVL.

The gene calls are TRBV27 and TRBJ1-2, with D maybe TRBD1 (5 bases). Germline V lookup: CDR1 MNHEY, CDR2 SMNVEV (reference sequence). Trimming took off 4 bases at V and 4 bases at J, with 13 bases between the two ends. CDR3 length equals 14 residues. The CDR3 here is CASSSNSRAYGYTF. CDR3 sequence (DNA): TGTGCCAGCAGTTCAAACAGCAGGGCCTATGGCTACACCTTC.

J is TRBJ1-6 and V is TRBV9, with 10 bases aligning to TRBD1. V lost 3 bases to trimming and J lost 9 bases; unmatched junction nucleotides: 3. From germline, CDR1 is SGDLS and CDR2 YYNGEE. This CDR3 spans 14 amino acids. For the CDR3, the DNA is TGTGCCAGCAGCGCGGACAGGGGGTCTTCACCCCTCCACTTT. It codes for CASSADRGSSPLHF. Full variable domain (outside the CDR3, taken from reference TRBV9 and TRBJ1-6): DSGVTQTPKHLITATGQRVTLRCSPRSGDLSVYWYQQSLDQGLQFLIQYYNGEERAKGNILERFSAQQFPDLHSELNLSSLELGDSALYFCASSADRGSSPLHFGNGTRLTVT.

This clone came up once. The chain links TRBV6-1 to TRBJ1-6, with D maybe TRBD1 (5 bases). Trimming took 3 bases from V and 10 from J, leaving 16 bases between them. There are 15 residues in the CDR3. The germline gives CDR1 MNHNS, CDR2 SASEGT. In DNA form, the CDR3 reads TGTGCCAGCAGTGAGGTGCAATACAGGACATCACCCCTCCACTTT. Translated, it gives CASSEVQYRTSPLHF.

The rearrangement joins TRBV27 to TRBJ2-1; tentative D call: TRBD2 (6 bases). The CDR3 covers 15 residues. The germline V gene has CDR1 MNHEY and CDR2 SMNVEV (reference sequence). V was shortened by 0 bases and J by 6 bases, with 12 bases between the two germline ends. The CDR3 here is CASSLSISGGNEQFF. CDR3 sequence (DNA): TGTGCCAGCAGTTTATCGATTAGCGGTGGCAATGAGCAGTTCTTC.

The J gene is TRBJ2-7, the V gene TRBV6-2 or TRBV6-3; D gene ambiguous. V lost 2 bases to trimming and J lost 3 bases, with 5 bases between them. The CDR3 is 12 residues long. Germline V gene sequence: CDR1 MNHEY, CDR2 SVGEGT. This CDR3 reads CASSYGNYEQYF. Here the CDR3 DNA reads TGTGCCAGCAGTTACGGCAACTACGAGCAGTACTTC.

V and J are TRBV5-5 and TRBJ1-6, with 8 bases that match TRBD1. Germline CDR1 reads SGHKS; CDR2 reads YYEKEE (reference sequence). The J segment lost 7 bases and the V segment lost 4 bases, leaving 7 bases of the junction unmatched. CDR3 length: 15 amino acids. CDR3 region: CASSLGQGVNSPLHF. The CDR3 coding sequence is TGTGCCAGCAGCCTAGGACAGGGAGTCAATTCACCCCTCCACTTT.

In its sample, this clone was seen a few times. The V call is TRBV7-2, the J call TRBJ2-7; 8 nucleotides align to TRBD1. The trim removed 2 bases at V and 2 bases at J, leaving 8 bases unmatched. CDR1 is SGHTA, CDR2 FQGNSA, per germline. The CDR3 is 16 amino acids. The chain's CDR3 is CASSLLQGQAPYEQYF. CDR3 coding DNA: TGTGCCAGCAGCTTACTCCAGGGACAGGCCCCCTACGAGCAGTACTTC.

The CDR3 sequence is CASSFRQTGTEAFF. The CDR3 DNA is TGTGCCAGCAGCTTCCGTCAGACAGGGACTGAAGCTTTCTTT. The chain carries TRBV9 and TRBJ1-1, with 7 nucleotides matching TRBD1. Germline V gene data show CDR1 as SGDLS and CDR2 as YYNGEE. The CDR3 has 14 residues. Germline trimming cut 4 bases from V and 5 bases from J; bases unmatched to any gene: 8.